This T cell receptor beta chain was sequenced for a study of T cell changes during pregnancy in multiple sclerosis. The data were produced by immunoSEQ multiplex PCR, yet TCRdb's version contains in-frame clones alone and is incomplete. In the table there are 40,000 or so clones, about 88% of which are singletons. Between the trimmed V and J ends, which lost 3 bases and 5 bases, there was a span of 13 bases. The CDR3 runs 14 residues. Germline V lookup: CDR1 SGHVS, CDR2 FQNEAQ. The sample in question was CD8+ T cells from peripheral blood mononuclear cells, obtained in the third trimester of pregnancy. The genes are TRBV7-8 and TRBJ1-2; D perhaps matches TRBD1 (6 bases). This sequence was found in a female donor with multiple sclerosis, enrolled in a pregnancy study. Here the CDR3 DNA reads TGTGCCAGCAGCTTCCTGGACAGTGTGTATGGCTACACCTTC. Translation: CASSFLDSVYGYTF.